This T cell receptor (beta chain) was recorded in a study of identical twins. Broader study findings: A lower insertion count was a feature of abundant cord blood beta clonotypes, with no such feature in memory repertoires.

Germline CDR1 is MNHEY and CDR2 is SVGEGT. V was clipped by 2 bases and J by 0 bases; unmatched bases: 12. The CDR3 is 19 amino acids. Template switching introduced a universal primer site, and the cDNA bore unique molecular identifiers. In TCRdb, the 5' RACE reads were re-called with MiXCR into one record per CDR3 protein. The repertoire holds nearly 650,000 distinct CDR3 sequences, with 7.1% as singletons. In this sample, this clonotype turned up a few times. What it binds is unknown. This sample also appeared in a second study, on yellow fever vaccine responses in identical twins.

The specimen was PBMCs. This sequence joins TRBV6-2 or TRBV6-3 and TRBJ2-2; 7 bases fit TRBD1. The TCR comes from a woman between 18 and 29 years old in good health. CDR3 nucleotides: TGTGCCAGCAGTTACCGTTGGGACAGATCAAAAGCGAACACCGGGGAGCTGTTTTTT. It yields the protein CASSYRWDRSKANTGELFF.